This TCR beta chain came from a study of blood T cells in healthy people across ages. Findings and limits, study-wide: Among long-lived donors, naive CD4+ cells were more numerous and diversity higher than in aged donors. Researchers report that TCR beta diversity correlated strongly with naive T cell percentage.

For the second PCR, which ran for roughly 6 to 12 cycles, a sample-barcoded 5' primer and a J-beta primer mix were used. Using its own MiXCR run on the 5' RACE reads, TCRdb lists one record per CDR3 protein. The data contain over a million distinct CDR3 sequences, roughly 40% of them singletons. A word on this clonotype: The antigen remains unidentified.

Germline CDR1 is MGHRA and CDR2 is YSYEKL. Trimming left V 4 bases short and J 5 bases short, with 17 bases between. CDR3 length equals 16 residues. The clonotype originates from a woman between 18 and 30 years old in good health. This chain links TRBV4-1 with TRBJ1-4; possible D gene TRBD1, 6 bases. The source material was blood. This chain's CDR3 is CASSRGEGTRNEKLFF. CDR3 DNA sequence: TGCGCCAGCAGCCGTGGTGAGGGGACAAGAAATGAAAAACTGTTTTTT.